This TCR beta chain was retrieved from a study of blood T cell repertoires in COVID-19. Whole-study context: Acute and convalescent COVID-19 samples came from the United States, Italy and Spain.

Germline CDR1 and CDR2: MNHEY and SVGEGT. CDR3 length: 15 amino acids. Germline trimming cut 7 bases from V and 3 bases from J; bases unmatched to any gene: 4. Study processing details: How many nucleated cells were present was estimated from reference gene primer amplification. Sequencing used immunoSEQ multiplex PCR; TCRdb keeps in-frame clones, though not all of them. The V and J calls and clone size come from that table; D and trimming were worked out from the DNA. The sample contains approximately 350,000 clones, 75% to 90% of which appear only once. Donors were grouped by their self-reported clinical history. Two negative PCRs, clearance, or symptom resolution were required of recovered Cohort 3 donors.

The V call is TRBV6-2 or TRBV6-3, the J call TRBJ2-1; 12 nucleotides line up with TRBD2. Sequenced material: PBMCs or T cells enriched from blood (not recorded which). The TCR sequence derives from a man aged 18-30 years who had recovered from COVID-19. The CDR3 sequence is CASTPTSGSYNEQFF. DNA of the CDR3: TGTGCCAGCACCCCGACTAGCGGGAGCTACAATGAGCAGTTCTTC.